The source of this T cell receptor (beta chain) is a study of CD8 T cells in ankylosing spondylitis (dated by TCRdb to about 2017). Study-wide context: T cell receptor beta repertoires were profiled in healthy donors and ankylosing spondylitis patients so that disease-linked TCR variants could be found. The full study cohort was made up of under 30 ankylosing spondylitis patients and approximately 100 healthy donors. Samples of peripheral blood were taken, and for ankylosing spondylitis patients, synovial fluid was collected as well.

Based on the germline V gene (reference sequence), the CDR1 and CDR2 sequences are GTSNPN and SVGIG. V is cut by 5 bases and J by 5 bases, and the space between the germline ends is 15 bases. The CDR3 contains 13 residues, cysteine and phenylalanine counted. Only the CDR3 DNA stays, 39 bases, in frame from base 1. The study at large found these results: A TCR beta motif made up of eight highly homologous amino acid variants appeared to be characteristic of blood from ankylosing spondylitis patients. A CD8+ phenotype was shown by the disease-linked clones, which were found at relatively low frequencies in peripheral blood. Some motif variants were previously reported in synovial fluid and blood of reactive arthritis patients, suggesting common disease-initiation mechanisms. The disease-linked clones were reported to be significantly enriched in matched synovial fluid samples from ankylosing spondylitis patients.

Concerning this clonotype: The antigen it binds to is not known. No base-level quality is on record; no much larger clone is a single base apart.

Sequenced on an Illumina HiSeq 2500. Quantitative 5'-RACE with molecular barcodes was the method used to prepare the TCR beta libraries. Per the original workflow: A new computational method, built on a probabilistic model of VDJ rearrangement, was used to identify disease-linked TCR variants. TCRdb redid the processing of the public reads, applying fastp at Q25 and MiXCR, and retained in-frame beta chains. Under each unique CDR3 protein, matching rows form one entry showing the most common genes and DNA. TCRdb assigned the V and J calls; the authors' analysis was not used. The sample table contains hundreds of thousands of distinct CDR3 sequences; only one count was recorded for roughly 20% of them. The top ten hold less than 9% of the sample.

The specimen sequenced was blood, either unsorted or a sorted T cell fraction (not recorded which). The sequence links TRBV30 to TRBJ1-1, and possibly TRBD1, on 6 matching bases. The receptor was derived from a male donor with ankylosing spondylitis or in good health (not recorded which). The DNA reads as follows: TGTGCCTGGTCTACGGGGGGGCAAACTGAAGCTTTCTTT. It specifies CAWSTGGQTEAFF.